This record covers a single T cell receptor beta chain. This clonotype was counted only a few times. Its recognized antigen is unknown. Nothing much larger sits one base from this clone, and base qualities are not available. Sequencer: Illumina HiSeq 1500. TCRdb trimmed the raw reads at Q25, called clones with MiXCR and kept productive beta chains. Rows matching on CDR3 protein sequence are summarized as one entry with the most common DNA and genes. This sample lists roughly 920,000 distinct CDR3 sequences; approximately 33% were detected once. 10% to 15% of the sample is held by the ten biggest clonotypes. The sample is drawn from a study of T cell repertoires in cytomegalovirus infection (dated by TCRdb to 2018 to 2020). A note on the overall study: Recently identified HLA-C-restricted CMV epitopes, whose presentation resists viral immunomodulation, were targeted by peptide stimulations together with well-studied HLA-B-restricted epitopes. Donor HLA type was relevant to the analysis, as public TCR beta signatures indicated carriage of CMV infection together with the matching HLA type.

Study-wide conclusions, independent of this receptor: The ex vivo response was dominated by HLA-C-restricted CMV-specific TCR beta clonotypes, which also provided the single most frequent clonotype in two of eight donors. In both this cohort and an independent 352-donor cohort, the cumulative frequency of public TCR beta family members distinguished carriers of CMV infection plus the relevant HLA type.

The germline V gene provides CDR1 MGHDK and CDR2 SYGVNS. Including the terminal cysteine and phenylalanine, the CDR3 comprises 13 residues. The kept DNA is CDR3 alone, 39 bases in frame from the first base. V gives up 1 base and J gives up 4 bases, and the segment between their germline ends measures 7 bases. What this sample's treatment or condition label stands for: in vitro stimulation with specific CMV peptide epitopes to enrich CMV-specific T cells. The chain is encoded by TRBV25-1 joined to TRBJ1-2, with a weak D call of TRBD1 (6 bases match). The starting material was cultured CD8+ T cells from PBMCs, obtained from culture after CMV antigen stimulation. The TCR sequence derives from a human donor in good health (CMV status not recorded). Some clones in this sample may be carry-over from other donors' samples. DNA sequence: TGTGCCAGCAGTGAATCCAGGGGCTATGGCTACACCTTC. Translation gives CASSESRGYGYTF.